The 2 T cell receptor beta chains presented below share a single source sample, sequenced in a study of early T cells in non-severe SARS-CoV-2 infection. MiXCR, applied by TCRdb to the 5' RACE reads, yields one record per CDR3 protein. This table holds about 89,000 distinct CDR3 sequences, 15% to 20% found once. The sequencing here drew on whole blood, taken at baseline. These receptors originate from an adult who was a healthcare worker with PCR-confirmed SARS-CoV-2 infection or an uninfected control (not recorded which).

This clonotype has just a few counts. The rearrangement links TRBV12-3 or TRBV12-4 to TRBJ1-2; D gene unclear. V was cut by 6 bases and J by 4 bases, with 15 bases left in between. The CDR3 loop spans 14 amino acids. DNA of the CDR3: TGTGCCAGCAGGCTCCCTGACGGCCTCTATGGCTACACCTTC. Its protein is CASRLPDGLYGYTF.

Only a few counts were recorded for this clonotype. This chain links TRBV20-1 with TRBJ1-4; D is possibly TRBD1 (6 bases). Trimming took off 6 bases at V and 5 bases at J, with 13 bases between the two ends. CDR3 length equals 13 residues. Germline V gene data show CDR1 as DFQATT and CDR2 as SNEGSKA (reference sequence). The CDR3 sequence: CSAPDSPNEKLFF. For the CDR3, the DNA is TGCAGTGCCCCGGACAGTCCCAATGAAAAACTGTTTTTT.